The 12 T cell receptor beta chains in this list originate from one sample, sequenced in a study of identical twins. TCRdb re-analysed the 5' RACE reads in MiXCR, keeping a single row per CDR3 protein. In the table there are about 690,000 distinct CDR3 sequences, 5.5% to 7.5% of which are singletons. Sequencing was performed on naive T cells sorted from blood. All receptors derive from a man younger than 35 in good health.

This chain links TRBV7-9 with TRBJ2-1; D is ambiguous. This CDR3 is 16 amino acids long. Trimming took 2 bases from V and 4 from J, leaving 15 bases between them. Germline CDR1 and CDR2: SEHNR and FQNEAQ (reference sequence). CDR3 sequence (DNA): TGTGCCAGCAGCTTAAGTCTTCAGGCAATGTACAATGAGCAGTTCTTC. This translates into CASSLSLQAMYNEQFF.

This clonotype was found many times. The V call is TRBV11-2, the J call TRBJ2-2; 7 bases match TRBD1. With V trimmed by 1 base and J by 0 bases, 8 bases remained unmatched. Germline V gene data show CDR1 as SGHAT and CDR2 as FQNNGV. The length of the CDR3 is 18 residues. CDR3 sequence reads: CASSLGDRPYANTGELFF. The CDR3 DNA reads TGTGCCAGCAGCTTAGGGGACAGACCTTACGCGAACACCGGGGAGCTGTTTTTT.

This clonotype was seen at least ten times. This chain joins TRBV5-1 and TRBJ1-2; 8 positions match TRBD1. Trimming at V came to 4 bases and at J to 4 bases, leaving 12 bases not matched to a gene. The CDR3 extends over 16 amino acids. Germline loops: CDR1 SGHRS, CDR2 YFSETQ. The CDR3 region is CASSPQMTGEVYGYTF. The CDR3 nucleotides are TGCGCCAGCAGCCCTCAAATGACAGGGGAGGTCTATGGCTACACCTTC.

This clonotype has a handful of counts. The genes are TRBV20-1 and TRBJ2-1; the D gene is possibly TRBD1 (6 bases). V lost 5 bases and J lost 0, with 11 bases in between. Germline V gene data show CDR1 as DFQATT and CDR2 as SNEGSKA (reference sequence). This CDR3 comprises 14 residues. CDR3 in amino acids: CSAGGRSSYNEQFF. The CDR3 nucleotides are TGCAGTGCTGGGGGCCGCAGCTCCTACAATGAGCAGTTCTTC.

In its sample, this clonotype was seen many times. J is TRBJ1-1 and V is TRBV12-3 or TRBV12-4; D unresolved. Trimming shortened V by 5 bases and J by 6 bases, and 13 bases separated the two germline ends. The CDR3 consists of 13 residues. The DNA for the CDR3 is TGTGCCAGCAGTAATGGCGTTCCTCCTGAAGCTTTCTTT. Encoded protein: CASSNGVPPEAFF.

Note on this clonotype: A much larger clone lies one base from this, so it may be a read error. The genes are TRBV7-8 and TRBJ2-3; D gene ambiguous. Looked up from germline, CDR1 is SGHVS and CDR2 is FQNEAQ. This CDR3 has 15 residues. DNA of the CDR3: TGTGCCAGGAGCTTAGGACCCCGGCGCCCAGATACGCAGTATTTT. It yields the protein CARSLGPRRPDTQYF.

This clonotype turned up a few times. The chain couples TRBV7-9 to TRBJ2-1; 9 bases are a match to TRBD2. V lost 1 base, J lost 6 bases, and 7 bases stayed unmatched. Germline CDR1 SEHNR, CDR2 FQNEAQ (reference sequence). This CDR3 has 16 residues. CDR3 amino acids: CASSLVGSGSLNEQFF. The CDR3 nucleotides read TGTGCCAGCAGCTTAGTGGGTAGCGGGAGCCTCAATGAGCAGTTCTTC. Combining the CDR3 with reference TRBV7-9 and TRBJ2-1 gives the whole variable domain DTGVSQNPRHKITKRGQNVTFRCDPISEHNRLYWYRQTLGQGPEFLTYFQNEAQLEKSRLLSDRFSAERPKGSFSTLEIQRTEQGDSAMYLCASSLVGSGSLNEQFFGPGTRLTVL.

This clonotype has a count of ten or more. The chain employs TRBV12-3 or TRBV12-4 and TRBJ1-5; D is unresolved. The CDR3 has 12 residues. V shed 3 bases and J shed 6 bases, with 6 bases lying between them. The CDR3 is CASSFEGQPQHF. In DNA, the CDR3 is TGTGCCAGCAGTTTTGAGGGTCAGCCCCAGCATTTT.

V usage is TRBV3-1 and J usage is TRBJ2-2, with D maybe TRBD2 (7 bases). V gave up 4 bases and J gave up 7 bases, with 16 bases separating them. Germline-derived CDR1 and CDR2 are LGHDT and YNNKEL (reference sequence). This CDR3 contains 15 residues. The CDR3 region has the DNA TGTGCCAGCAGCCCCCTGGGGGGGCGATTCGGGGAGCTGTTTTTT. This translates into CASSPLGGRFGELFF.

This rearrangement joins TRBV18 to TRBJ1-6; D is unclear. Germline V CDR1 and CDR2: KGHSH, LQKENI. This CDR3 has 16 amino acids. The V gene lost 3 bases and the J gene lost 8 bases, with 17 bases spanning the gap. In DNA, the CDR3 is TGTGCCAGCTCACCCCTCTCAAGGGAGGGTCATTCACCCCTCCACTTT. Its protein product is CASSPLSREGHSPLHF. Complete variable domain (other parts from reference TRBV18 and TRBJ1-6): NAGVMQNPRHLVRRRGQEARLRCSPMKGHSHVYWYRQLPEEGLKFMVYLQKENIIDESGMPKERFSAEFPKEGPSILRIQQVVRGDSAAYFCASSPLSREGHSPLHFGNGTRLTVT.

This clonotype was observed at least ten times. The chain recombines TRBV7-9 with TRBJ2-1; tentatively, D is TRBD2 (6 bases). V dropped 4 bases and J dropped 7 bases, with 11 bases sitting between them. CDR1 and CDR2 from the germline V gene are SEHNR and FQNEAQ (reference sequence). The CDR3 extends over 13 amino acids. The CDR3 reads CASSSGAGNEQFF. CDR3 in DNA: TGTGCCAGCAGCTCCGGGGCGGGGAATGAGCAGTTCTTC.

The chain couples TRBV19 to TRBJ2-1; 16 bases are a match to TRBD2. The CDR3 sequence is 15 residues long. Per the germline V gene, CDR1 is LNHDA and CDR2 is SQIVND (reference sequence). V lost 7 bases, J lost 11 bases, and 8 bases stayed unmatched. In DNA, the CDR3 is TGTGCCAGTACTGTATGGGGACTAGCGGGAGGGAAGCAGTTCTTC. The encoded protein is CASTVWGLAGGKQFF.